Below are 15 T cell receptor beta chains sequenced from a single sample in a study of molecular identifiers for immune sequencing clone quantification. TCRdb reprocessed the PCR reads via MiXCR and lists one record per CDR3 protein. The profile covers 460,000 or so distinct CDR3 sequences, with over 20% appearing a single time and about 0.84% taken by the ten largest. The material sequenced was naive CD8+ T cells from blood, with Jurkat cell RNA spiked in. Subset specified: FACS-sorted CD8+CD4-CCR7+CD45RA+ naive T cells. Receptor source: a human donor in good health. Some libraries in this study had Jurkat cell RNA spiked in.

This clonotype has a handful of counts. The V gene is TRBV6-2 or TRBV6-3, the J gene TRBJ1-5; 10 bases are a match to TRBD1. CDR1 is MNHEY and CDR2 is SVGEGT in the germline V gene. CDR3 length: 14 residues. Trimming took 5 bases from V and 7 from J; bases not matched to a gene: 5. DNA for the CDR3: TGTGCCAGCAGTGGGGGACAGGGGAGGCAGCCCCAGCATTTT. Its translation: CASSGGQGRQPQHF.

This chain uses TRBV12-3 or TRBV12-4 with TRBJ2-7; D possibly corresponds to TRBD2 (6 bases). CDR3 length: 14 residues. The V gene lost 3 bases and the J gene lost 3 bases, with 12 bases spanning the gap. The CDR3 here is CASSLGPGLYEQYF. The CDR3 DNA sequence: TGTGCCAGCAGTTTGGGCCCGGGACTCTACGAGCAGTACTTC.

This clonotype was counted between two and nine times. The CDR3 spells CASTPWGESYEQYF. CDR3 bases: TGTGCCAGCACCCCTTGGGGGGAATCCTACGAGCAGTACTTC. This chain uses TRBV13 with TRBJ2-7; D is possibly TRBD2 (6 bases). There are 14 residues in the CDR3. The germline gives CDR1 PRHDT, CDR2 FYEKMQ (reference sequence). Trimming stripped 7 bases from V and 1 base from J, with 14 bases between.

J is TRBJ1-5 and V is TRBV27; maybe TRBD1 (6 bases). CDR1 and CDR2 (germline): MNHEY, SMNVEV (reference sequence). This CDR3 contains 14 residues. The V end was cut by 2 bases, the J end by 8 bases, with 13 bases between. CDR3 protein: CASSLRAGVKPQHF. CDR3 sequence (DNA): TGTGCCAGCAGTTTAAGGGCAGGGGTGAAGCCCCAGCATTTT.

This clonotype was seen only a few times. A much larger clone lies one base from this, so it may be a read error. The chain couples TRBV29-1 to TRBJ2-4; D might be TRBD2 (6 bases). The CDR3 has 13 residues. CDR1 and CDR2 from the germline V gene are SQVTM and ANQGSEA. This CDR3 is CSVVARRENIRYF. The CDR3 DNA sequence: TGCAGCGTTGTGGCTAGGAGGGAAAACATTCGGTACTTC.

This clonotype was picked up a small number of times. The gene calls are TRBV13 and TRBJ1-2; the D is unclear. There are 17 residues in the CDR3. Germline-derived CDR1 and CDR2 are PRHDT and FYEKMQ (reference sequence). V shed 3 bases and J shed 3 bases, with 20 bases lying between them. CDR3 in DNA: TGTGCCAGCAGCTTCGCTCTGGTCGGAAGATATGACTATGGCTACACCTTC. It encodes CASSFALVGRYDYGYTF.

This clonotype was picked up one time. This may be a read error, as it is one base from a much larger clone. CDR3 DNA: TGTGCCAGCAGTGAACGGGCAGGGTCGAACACTGAAGCTTTCTTT. Encoded protein: CASSERAGSNTEAFF. The chain recombines TRBV2 with TRBJ1-1, with D maybe TRBD1 (5 bases). Germline V gene sequence: CDR1 SNHLY, CDR2 FYNNEI. Trimming took off 2 bases at V and 1 base at J, with 11 bases between the two ends. CDR3 length equals 15 residues.

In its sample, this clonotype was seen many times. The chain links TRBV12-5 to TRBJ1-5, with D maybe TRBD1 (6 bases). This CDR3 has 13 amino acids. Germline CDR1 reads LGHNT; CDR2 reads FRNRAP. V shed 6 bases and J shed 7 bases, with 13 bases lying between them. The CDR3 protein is CASGTGGQQPQHF. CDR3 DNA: TGTGCTAGTGGGACCGGGGGCCAGCAGCCCCAGCATTTT.

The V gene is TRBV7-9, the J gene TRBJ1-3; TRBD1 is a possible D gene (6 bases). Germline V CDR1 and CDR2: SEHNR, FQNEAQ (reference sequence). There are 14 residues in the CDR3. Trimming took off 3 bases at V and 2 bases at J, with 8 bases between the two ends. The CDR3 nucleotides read TGTGCCAGCAGCTTGTGGGACACTGGAAACACCATATATTTT. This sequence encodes CASSLWDTGNTIYF.

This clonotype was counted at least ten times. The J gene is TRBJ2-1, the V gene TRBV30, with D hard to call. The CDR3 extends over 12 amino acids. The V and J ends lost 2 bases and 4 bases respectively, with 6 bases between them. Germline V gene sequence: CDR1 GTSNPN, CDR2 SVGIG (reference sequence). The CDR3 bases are TGTGCCTGGAGTTCGACTTACAATGAGCAGTTCTTC. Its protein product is CAWSSTYNEQFF.

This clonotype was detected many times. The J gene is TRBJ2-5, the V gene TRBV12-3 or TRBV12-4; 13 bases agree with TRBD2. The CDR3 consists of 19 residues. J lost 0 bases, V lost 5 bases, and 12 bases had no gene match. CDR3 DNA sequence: TGTGCCAGCAGTCCCGGGACGGGACTAGCGGGGATCTACCAAGAGACCCAGTACTTC. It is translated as CASSPGTGLAGIYQETQYF.

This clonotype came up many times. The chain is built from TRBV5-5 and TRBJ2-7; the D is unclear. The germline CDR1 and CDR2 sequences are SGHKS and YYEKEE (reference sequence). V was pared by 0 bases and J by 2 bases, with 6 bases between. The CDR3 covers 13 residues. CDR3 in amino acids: CASSLVRPYEQYF. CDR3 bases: TGTGCCAGCAGCTTGGTTCGGCCCTACGAGCAGTACTTC.

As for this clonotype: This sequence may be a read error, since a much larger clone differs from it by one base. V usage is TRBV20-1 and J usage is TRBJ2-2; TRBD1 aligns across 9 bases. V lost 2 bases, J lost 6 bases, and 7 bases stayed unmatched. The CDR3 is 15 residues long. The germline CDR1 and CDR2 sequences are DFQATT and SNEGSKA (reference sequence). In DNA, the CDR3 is TGCAGTGCTAGACACGACAGGGGGGGGGCCGGGGAGCTGTTTTTT. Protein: CSARHDRGGAGELFF.

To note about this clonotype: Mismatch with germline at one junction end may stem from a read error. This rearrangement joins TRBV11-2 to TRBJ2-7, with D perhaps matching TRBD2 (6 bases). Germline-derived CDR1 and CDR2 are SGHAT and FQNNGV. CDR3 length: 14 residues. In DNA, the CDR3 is TGTGCCAGCAGCTTATCGGCGGGGCACTACGAGCAGCACTTC. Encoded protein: CASSLSAGHYEQHF.

CDR3 loop: CASSVSPLNEQFF. Written as DNA, the CDR3 is TGTGCCAGCAGTGTGAGCCCCCTAAATGAGCAGTTCTTC. The gene calls are TRBV6-1 and TRBJ2-1; no firm D call. V was shortened by 4 bases and J by 7 bases, with 11 bases between the two germline ends. Germline V lookup: CDR1 MNHNS, CDR2 SASEGT. This CDR3 is 13 amino acids long.